Here is one T cell receptor (beta chain) with its context. The target antigen is unknown. The data are from a study of T-cell reconstitution after alpha-beta-depleted transplantation in children. Study results and limitations: By one year post-transplant, T-cell counts and diversity largely arose from T cells that were newly produced. Where some patients showed high TCRbeta diversity at day 60, it came from recipient T cells and thymic progenitors that had survived. Reportedly, roughly two months post-transplant, alpha-beta T cells arose from several hundred expanded graft clones.

It was with unique molecular identifiers that the TCRbeta library was prepared. A single record per CDR3 protein comes from TCRdb applying MiXCR to the PCR reads. Among about 580,000 distinct CDR3 sequences listed, 27% were seen once. Sample: PBMCs, taken before TCRalphabeta/CD19-depleted stem cell transplant. The sequence was obtained from a boy in the first two years of life with Wiskott-Aldrich syndrome, due to receive a stem cell transplant.

This chain's CDR3 is CSADHSGTQYF. The CDR3 region has the DNA TGCAGCGCGGACCACTCGGGGACCCAGTACTTC. The chain links TRBV29-1 to TRBJ2-5; D gene ambiguous. Trimming took 7 bases from V and 7 from J, leaving 13 bases between them. This CDR3 has 11 amino acids. The germline CDR1 and CDR2 sequences are SQVTM and ANQGSEA. Full variable domain (outside the CDR3, taken from reference TRBV29-1 and TRBJ2-5): SAVISQKPSRDICQRGTSLTIQCQVDSQVTMMFWYRQQPGQSLTLIATANQGSEATYESGFVIDKFPISRPNLTFSTLTVSNMSPEDSSIYLCSADHSGTQYFGPGTRLLVL.